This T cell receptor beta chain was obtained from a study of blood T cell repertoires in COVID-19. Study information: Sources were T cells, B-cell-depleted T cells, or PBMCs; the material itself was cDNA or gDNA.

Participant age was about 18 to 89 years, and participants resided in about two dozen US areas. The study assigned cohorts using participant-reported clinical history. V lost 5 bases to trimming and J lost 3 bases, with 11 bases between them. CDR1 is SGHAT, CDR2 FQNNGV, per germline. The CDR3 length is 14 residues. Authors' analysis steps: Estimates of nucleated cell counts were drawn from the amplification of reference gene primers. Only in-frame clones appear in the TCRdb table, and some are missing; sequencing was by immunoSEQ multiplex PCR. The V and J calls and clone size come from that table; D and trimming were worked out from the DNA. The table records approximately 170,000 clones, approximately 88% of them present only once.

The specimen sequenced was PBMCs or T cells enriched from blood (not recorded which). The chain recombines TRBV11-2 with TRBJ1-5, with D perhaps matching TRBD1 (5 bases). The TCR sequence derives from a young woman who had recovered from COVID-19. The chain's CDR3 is CASSPGQANQPQHF. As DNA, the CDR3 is TGTGCCAGCAGCCCCGGACAAGCCAATCAGCCCCAGCATTTT.